Listed below are T cell receptor beta chains from one sample, sequenced in a study of Graves' ophthalmopathy and Graves' hyperthyroidism. TCRdb re-analysed the multiplex PCR reads in MiXCR, keeping a single row per CDR3 protein. The sample holds about 24,000 distinct CDR3 sequences, about 44% seen once. Sequencing input: peripheral blood. Receptors originate from an adult woman with stable Graves' hyperthyroidism. The CDR3 runs from the conserved cysteine through the conserved F or W. D genes are given only for firm matches. Expanded clones get a size class; other rows say once, few or many, or leave the size out.

j_call d_call clone_size cdr3_length v_call cdr3_aa cdr3_nt
TRBJ1-3 . medium-sized 13 TRBV29-1 CSVLDISGNTIYF TGCAGCGTCCTCGACATTAGCGGAAACACCATATATTTT
TRBJ2-1 TRBD1 . 16 TRBV25-1 CASSATGGSSYNEQFF TGTGCCAGCAGTGCGACAGGGGGAAGCTCCTACAATGAGCAGTTCTTC
TRBJ1-6 . many 17 TRBV7-6 CASSSRRIQEPGSPLHF TGTGCCAGCAGCTCCCGGAGAATACAGGAACCTGGCTCACCCCTCCACTTT
TRBJ1-4 TRBD1 medium-sized 15 TRBV20-1 CSARTNRGQWEKLFF TGCAGTGCTAGAACCAACAGGGGGCAATGGGAAAAACTGTTTTTT
TRBJ2-2 TRBD2 many 14 TRBV6-1 CASLGLAFAGELFF TGTGCCAGTCTGGGACTAGCCTTTGCCGGGGAGCTGTTTTTT
TRBJ2-6 . . 15 TRBV7-9 CASSLAEAGPNTEAF TGTGCCAGCAGCTTAGCCGAGGCGGGACCGAACACTGAAGCTTTC
TRBJ2-7 . . 15 TRBV4-1 CVSSQNSEGTYEQYF TGCGTCAGCAGCCAAAATAGCGAGGGGACCTACGAGCAGTACTTC
TRBJ1-6 TRBD1 . 15 TRBV10-3 CAISGPGQGDSPLHF TGTGCCATCAGTGGGCCAGGACAGGGGGATTCACCCCTCCACTTT
TRBJ2-7 TRBD2 many 12 TRBV6-6 CVLAVSFYEQYF TGTGTGCTAGCGGTGTCTTTCTACGAGCAGTACTTC
TRBJ2-6 . . 15 TRBV2 CASRGDITGANVLTF TGTGCCAGCAGAGGAGATATCACTGGGGCCAACGTCCTGACTTTC
TRBJ1-5 TRBD1 many 18 TRBV4-1 CASSQFLDSGTDNQPQHF TGCGCCAGCAGCCAATTTTTAGATAGTGGGACAGATAATCAGCCCCAGCATTTT
TRBJ2-7 . . 14 TRBV7-2 CASSLTLTGHEQYF TGTGCCAGCAGCTTAACACTTACGGGCCACGAGCAGTACTTC
TRBJ2-1 TRBD2 many 14 TRBV6-5 CASSYGLAGSEQFF TGTGCCAGCAGTTACGGACTAGCGGGAAGTGAGCAGTTCTTC
TRBJ1-3 . . 13 TRBV5-1 CASSLGTGNTIYF TGCGCCAGCAGCTTGGGGACTGGAAACACCATATATTTT
TRBJ2-2 . . 17 TRBV11-2 CASSSGGGDINTGELFF TGTGCCAGCAGCTCCGGGGGCGGGGATATCAACACCGGGGAGCTGTTTTTC
TRBJ2-1 . . 13 TRBV28 CASSPDAYNEQFF TGTGCCAGCAGCCCCGACGCCTACAATGAGCAGTTCTTC
TRBJ2-3 . few 11 TRBV20-1 CSAVAPDTQYF TGCAGTGCGGTGGCCCCAGATACGCAGTATTTT
TRBJ2-3 . many 15 TRBV6-1 CASSDLAPFTDTQYF TGTGCCAGCAGTGACCTAGCGCCCTTCACAGATACGCAGTATTTT
TRBJ1-1 TRBD1 once 15 TRBV2 CASRLEGAMNTEAFF TGTGCCAGCAGATTGGAGGGGGCGATGAACACTGAAGCTTTCTTT
TRBJ1-1 . . 11 TRBV6-6 CASSSRTEAFF TGTGCCAGCAGTTCACGCACTGAAGCTTTCTTT
TRBJ2-5 . few 14 TRBV3-1 CASSRAITGETQYF TGTGCCAGCAGCCGAGCCATAACTGGTGAGACCCAGTACTTC
TRBJ2-1 TRBD1 . 13 TRBV20-1 CSARTGGYNEQFF TGCAGTGCAAGGACAGGGGGCTACAATGAGCAGTTCTTC
TRBJ1-5 . many 12 TRBV28 CVSGGGDQPQHF TGTGTATCGGGAGGTGGTGATCAGCCCCAGCATTTT
TRBJ2-1 . many 16 TRBV4-3 CASRQGYRTGWNEQFF TGCGCCAGCCGCCAAGGGTACAGGACGGGGTGGAATGAGCAGTTCTTC
TRBJ1-2 . . 12 TRBV7-9 CAGSLGGDGYTF TGTGCCGGCAGCTTAGGGGGTGATGGCTACACCTTC
TRBJ1-5 . . 15 TRBV5-8 CASSSIGRGNQPQHF TGTGCCAGCAGCTCAATAGGGAGGGGCAATCAGCCCCAGCATTTT
TRBJ2-2 TRBD2 many 17 TRBV2 CASSDRSGRAGTGELFF TGTGCCAGCAGTGATAGGAGCGGGAGGGCCGGTACCGGGGAGCTGTTTTTT
TRBJ1-1 TRBD1 many 14 TRBV4-1 CASSQGTGWPEAFF TGCGCCAGCAGCCAAGGGACAGGTTGGCCTGAAGCTTTCTTT
TRBJ1-3 . . 13 TRBV2 CASSAGFRNTIYF TGTGCCAGCAGTGCGGGTTTCCGAAACACCATATATTTT
TRBJ2-3 . . 13 TRBV29-1 CSVAPQPTDTQYF TGCAGCGTTGCCCCCCAACCCACAGATACGCAGTATTTT
TRBJ2-7 . once 13 TRBV29-1 CSLGTGISYEQYF TGCAGCTTAGGGACGGGAATCTCCTACGAGCAGTACTTC
TRBJ2-2 . . 12 TRBV24-1 CATSDFPGELFF TGTGCCACCAGTGATTTCCCCGGGGAGCTGTTTTTT
TRBJ2-3 TRBD1 . 15 TRBV24-1 CATSDPGTAYNTQYF TGTGCCACCAGTGATCCGGGGACAGCCTACAATACACAGTATTTT
TRBJ2-1 TRBD1 . 12 TRBV12-3/TRBV12-4 CASSRTGNQRFF TGTGCCAGCAGTCGGACAGGGAATCAGCGGTTCTTC
TRBJ2-3 . . 13 TRBV10-1 CASSWQGSDTQYF TGCGCCAGCAGCTGGCAGGGTTCCGATACGCAGTATTTT
TRBJ2-5 . once 13 TRBV7-9 CASSKGAEETQYF TGTGCCAGCAGCAAAGGGGCAGAAGAGACCCAGTACTTC
TRBJ2-5 . . 15 TRBV2 CASSEGTGRGETQYF TGTGCCAGCAGTGAAGGGACGGGTCGGGGGGAGACCCAGTACTTC
TRBJ2-7 TRBD2 many 18 TRBV28 CASSLLVRAGAASHEQYF TGTGCCAGCAGTTTATTAGTCCGGGCGGGAGCCGCTTCCCACGAGCAGTACTTC
TRBJ1-4 . once 14 TRBV28 CASSLRAGNEKLFF TGTGCCAGCAGTTTAAGGGCGGGCAATGAAAAACTGTTTTTT
TRBJ2-4 TRBD1 . 20 TRBV2 CASSTGSATGGSGCENIQYF TGTGCCAGCAGCACCGGATCAGCGACAGGGGGATCCGGATGCGAAAACATTCAGTACTTC
TRBJ2-1 . . 20 TRBV7-9 CASSPDPWSPSFSSTDTQFF TGTGCCAGCAGCCCCGACCCCTGGAGCCCTAGTTTCTCTAGCACAGATACGCAGTTCTTC
TRBJ2-2 . . 12 TRBV12-3/TRBV12-4 CASSLEGGELLF TGTGCCAGCAGCCTTGAGGGCGGGGAGCTGCTTTTT
TRBJ1-1 . once 14 TRBV5-1 CASSFQGSRTEAFF TGCGCCAGCAGCTTCCAGGGGTCCCGCACTGAAGCTTTCTTT
TRBJ2-1 TRBD2 many 14 TRBV19 CASSLAGDPNEQFF TGTGCCAGTAGTCTAGCGGGAGACCCCAATGAGCAGTTCTTC
TRBJ2-1 TRBD1 many 14 TRBV14 CASSQDTGGGEQFF TGTGCCAGCAGCCAAGATACAGGGGGCGGGGAGCAGTTCTTC
TRBJ1-5 TRBD1 once 15 TRBV20-1 CSARDWQGGQETQHF TGCAGTGCTAGAGATTGGCAGGGGGGGCAAGAGACCCAGCATTTT
TRBJ2-7 TRBD2 many 19 TRBV6-5 CASSYFPPGGGGSSYEQYF TGTGCCAGCAGTTACTTTCCTCCGGGAGGAGGCGGCAGCTCCTACGAGCAGTACTTC
TRBJ2-3 TRBD2 . 17 TRBV10-1 CASSDGTSGASYNEQYF TGCGCCAGCAGTGATGGGACTAGCGGGGCCTCCTACAATGAGCAGTATTTT
TRBJ2-1 . . 12 TRBV9 CASSGPRVEQFF TGTGCCAGCAGCGGGCCCCGGGTCGAGCAGTTCTTC
TRBJ2-1 . few 12 TRBV25-1 CASSVSNNEQFF TGTGCCAGCAGTGTTAGCAACAATGAGCAGTTCTTC
TRBJ1-3 . . 14 TRBV7-9 CASTLGTSGNTIYF TGTGCCAGCACCCTGGGCACCTCTGGAAACACCATATATTTT
TRBJ2-7 . few 14 TRBV10-3 CAVGDTGISYEQYF TGTGCCGTGGGGGACACAGGAATCTCCTACGAGCAGTACTTC
TRBJ2-5 . many 13 TRBV2 CASRGSRQETQYF TGTGCCAGCAGGGGGTCGAGACAAGAGACCCAGTACTTC
TRBJ2-3 . many 14 TRBV27 CASRQVTFGDTQYF TGTGCCAGCAGACAGGTGACGTTCGGAGATACGCAGTATTTT